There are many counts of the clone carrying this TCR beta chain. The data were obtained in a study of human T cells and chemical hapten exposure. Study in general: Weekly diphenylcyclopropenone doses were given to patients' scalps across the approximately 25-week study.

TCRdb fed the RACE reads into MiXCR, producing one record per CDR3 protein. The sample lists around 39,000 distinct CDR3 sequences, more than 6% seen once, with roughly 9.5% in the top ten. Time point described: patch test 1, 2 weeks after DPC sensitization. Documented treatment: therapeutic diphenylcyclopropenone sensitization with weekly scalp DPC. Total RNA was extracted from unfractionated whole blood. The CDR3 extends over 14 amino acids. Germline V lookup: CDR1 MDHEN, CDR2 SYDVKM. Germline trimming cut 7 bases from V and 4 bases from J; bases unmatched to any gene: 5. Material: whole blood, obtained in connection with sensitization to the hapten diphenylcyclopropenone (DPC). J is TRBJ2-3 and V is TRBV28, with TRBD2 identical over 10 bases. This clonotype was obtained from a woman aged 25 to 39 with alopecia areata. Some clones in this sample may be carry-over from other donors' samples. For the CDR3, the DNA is TGTGCCAGCACAAAGCGGGGGGGATCAGATACGCAGTATTTT. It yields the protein CASTKRGGSDTQYF.